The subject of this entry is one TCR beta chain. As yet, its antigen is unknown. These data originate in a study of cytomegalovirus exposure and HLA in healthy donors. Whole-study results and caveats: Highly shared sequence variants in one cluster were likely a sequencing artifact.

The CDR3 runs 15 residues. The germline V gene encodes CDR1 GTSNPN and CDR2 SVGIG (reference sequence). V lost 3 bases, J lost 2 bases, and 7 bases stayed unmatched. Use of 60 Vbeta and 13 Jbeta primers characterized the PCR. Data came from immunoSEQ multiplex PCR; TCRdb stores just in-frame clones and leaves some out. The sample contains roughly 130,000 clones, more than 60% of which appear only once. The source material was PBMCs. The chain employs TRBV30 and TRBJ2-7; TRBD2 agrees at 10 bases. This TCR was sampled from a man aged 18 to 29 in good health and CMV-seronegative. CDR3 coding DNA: TGTGCCTGGAGCGTAGGACTAGCGGCTACCTACGAGCAGTACTTC. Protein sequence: CAWSVGLAATYEQYF.